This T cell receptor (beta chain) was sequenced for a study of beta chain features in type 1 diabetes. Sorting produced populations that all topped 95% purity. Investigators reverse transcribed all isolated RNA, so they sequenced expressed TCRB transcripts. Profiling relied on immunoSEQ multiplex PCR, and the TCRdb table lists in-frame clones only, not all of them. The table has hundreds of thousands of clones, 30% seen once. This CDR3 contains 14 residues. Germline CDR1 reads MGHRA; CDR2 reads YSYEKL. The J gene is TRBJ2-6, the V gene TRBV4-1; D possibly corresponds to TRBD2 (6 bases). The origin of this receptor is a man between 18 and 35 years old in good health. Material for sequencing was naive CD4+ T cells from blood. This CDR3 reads CAAGTPVGANVLTF. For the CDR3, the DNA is TGCGCTGCCGGGACTCCCGTCGGGGCCAACGTCCTGACTTTC.